The next 13 T cell receptor beta chains were all read from a single sample in a study of a mutant IDH1 vaccine in newly diagnosed glioma. Generated by immunoSEQ multiplex PCR, the TCRdb table keeps only in-frame clones and is missing some. Altogether roughly 57,000 clones are present, around 89% being singletons, with the ten largest covering around 1.9%. These TCRs are of unknown antigen specificity. The time point denotes: week 11, during vaccination. The vaccine gave 300 ug of a 20-mer mutant IDH1 peptide subcutaneously per dose. The specimen was PBMCs, collected from a glioma patient whose treatment included an IDH1 peptide vaccine. These receptors were collected from a man aged 35-49 years with glioma.

V is TRBV5-6 and J is TRBJ2-5, with 11 nucleotides matching TRBD2. Trimming cost V 5 bases and J 5 bases; bases outside gene matches: 2. Germline V gives CDR1 SGHDT, CDR2 YYEEEE. This CDR3 region has 13 residues. In nucleotides, the CDR3 is TGTGCCAGCAGGACTAGCGGGGTGGAGACCCAGTACTTC. Translated, it gives CASRTSGVETQYF. Supplemented by reference TRBV5-6 and TRBJ2-5, the full variable domain reads DAGVTQSPTHLIKTRGQQVTLRCSPKSGHDTVSWYQQALGQGPQFIFQYYEEEERQRGNFPDRFSGHQFPNYSSELNVNALLLGDSALYLCASRTSGVETQYFGPGTRLLVL.

V gene TRBV6-5 combines with J gene TRBJ1-5; D is uncertain. Trimming stripped 6 bases from V and 3 bases from J, with 15 bases between. Looked up from germline, CDR1 is MNHEY and CDR2 is SVGAGI. The CDR3 has 15 residues. The CDR3 bases are TGTGCCAGCAGCCCTGGACTGGGGAACAATCAGCCCCAGCATTTT. It codes for CASSPGLGNNQPQHF.

The V gene is TRBV27, the J gene TRBJ1-4, with a possible D match to TRBD1 (5 bases). The CDR3 consists of 13 residues. Trimming took off 11 bases at V and 2 bases at J, with 12 bases between the two ends. The germline CDR1 and CDR2 sequences are MNHEY and SMNVEV (reference sequence). The CDR3 protein is CARIWGTNEKLFF. As DNA, the CDR3 is TGTGCCCGAATCTGGGGGACTAATGAAAAACTGTTTTTT.

This clone was seen a handful of times. The gene calls are TRBV19 and TRBJ2-1; no clear D. Deletions cut 4 bases from V and 3 bases from J, with 16 bases between. CDR1 and CDR2 from the germline V gene are LNHDA and SQIVND (reference sequence). The CDR3 is 16 residues long. CDR3: CASSTWSGVRYNEQFF. The CDR3 DNA follows: TGTGCCAGTAGTACCTGGTCCGGAGTTCGCTACAATGAGCAGTTCTTC.

CDR3 nucleotides: TGTGCCAGCAGCAACTATCAGAAGCCTCCTTATGGCTACACCTTC. This translates into CASSNYQKPPYGYTF. The chain uses TRBV5-6 and TRBJ1-2, with D unclear. Germline V gives CDR1 SGHDT, CDR2 YYEEEE. This CDR3 is 15 amino acids long. The germline V and J ends were trimmed by 4 bases and 5 bases, with 18 bases remaining between them.

Turning to this clone: The identical CDR3 is also encoded by other nucleotide sequences in the sample. The CDR3 DNA reads TGTGCCAGCAGCGATAGGACAGGGAGGGATGAGCAGTTCTTC. It translates to CASSDRTGRDEQFF. This chain uses TRBV7-2 with TRBJ2-1; tentative D call: TRBD1 (8 bases). Deletions cut 5 bases from V and 8 bases from J, with 16 bases between. Germline V CDR1 and CDR2: SGHTA, FQGNSA. This CDR3 has 14 residues.

The rearrangement links TRBV10-1 to TRBJ2-5; the D gene could be TRBD1 or TRBD2 (5 bases each). CDR3 size: 13 residues. The ends were cut back, 6 bases at V and 1 base at J, with 9 bases in the middle. In germline, CDR1 is WNHNN, CDR2 SYGVQD (reference sequence). CDR3 sequence: CASSGAFQETQYF. The CDR3 nucleotides read TGCGCCAGCAGCGGGGCCTTCCAAGAGACCCAGTACTTC.

The rearrangement joins TRBV19 to TRBJ1-2, with unresolved D. CDR1 and CDR2 (germline): LNHDA, SQIVND (reference sequence). V gave up 4 bases and J gave up 0 bases, with 6 bases separating them. This CDR3 region has 13 residues. The CDR3 DNA reads TGTGCCAGTAGTAGCGGGGCTAACTATGGCTACACCTTC. Amino acid sequence: CASSSGANYGYTF. The variable domain in full, with the rest retrieved from reference TRBV19 and TRBJ1-2, is DGGITQSPKYLFRKEGQNVTLSCEQNLNHDAMYWYRQDPGQGLRLIYYSQIVNDFQKGDIAEGYSVSREKKESFPLTVTSAQKNPTAFYLCASSSGANYGYTFGSGTRLTVV.

This clone was seen a few times. The chain joins TRBV10-3 to TRBJ2-2; D assignment may be TRBD1 or TRBD2 (5 bases each). Germline values: CDR1 ENHRY, CDR2 SYGVKD. The CDR3 has 14 residues. V shed 2 bases and J shed 3 bases, with 7 bases lying between them. The CDR3 DNA reads as TGTGCCATCAGTGAGGGGGGAGACACCGGGGAGCTGTTTTTT. The encoded protein is CAISEGGDTGELFF.

The chain's CDR3 is CASSTGGTGWRDTQYF. CDR3 nucleotide sequence: TGCGCCAGCAGCACTGGAGGGACAGGGTGGAGAGATACGCAGTATTTT. The rearrangement joins TRBV4-3 to TRBJ2-3; 9 nucleotides agree with TRBD1. Germline CDR1 and CDR2: LGHNA and YSLEER. The J segment lost 5 bases and the V segment lost 5 bases, leaving 11 bases of the junction unmatched. The CDR3 is 16 amino acids.

The table lists this clone with a count of one. The chain couples TRBV10-2 to TRBJ2-2; 13 bases agree with TRBD2. Losses at the gene ends were 8 bases for V and 4 bases for J; bases not matched to a gene: 7. The length of the CDR3 is 16 residues. Germline lookup yields CDR1 WSHSY and CDR2 SAAADI. CDR3 residues: CASRRTSGSSTGELFF. The CDR3 DNA reads as TGCGCCAGCCGCCGGACTAGCGGGAGTAGCACCGGGGAGCTGTTTTTT.

This clone was observed once. The rearrangement joins TRBV18 to TRBJ2-3; 7 bases are shared with TRBD1. CDR1 is KGHSH and CDR2 is LQKENI in the germline V gene. V was clipped by 0 bases and J by 0 bases; unmatched bases: 9. The CDR3 is made up of 18 amino acids. CDR3 in DNA: TGTGCCAGCTCACCACCAACCAGGATGACAGGGAGCACAGATACGCAGTATTTT. Its translation: CASSPPTRMTGSTDTQYF.

The rearrangement joins TRBV30 to TRBJ1-1; D is ambiguous. CDR3 size: 13 residues. Per germline, CDR1 GTSNPN and CDR2 SVGIG (reference sequence). Trimming removed 0 bases at V and 3 bases at J, with 8 bases between. The CDR3 DNA is TGTGCCTGGAGTGTACATGGAGACACTGAAGCTTTCTTT. It specifies CAWSVHGDTEAFF.